This T cell receptor beta chain was obtained from a study of vaccination effects on CD4 cells after COVID-19. Using viral peptide pools, the ViraFEST assay grew out antigen-specific CD4+ T cells prior to sequencing. At the end of 10 days of culture, CD4+ T cells were isolated. Testing of the vaccine recipients showed negative nucleocapsid antibodies and no prior SARS-CoV-2 infection. They grew over 1.5 million PBMC in each well, adding 10 IU/ml IL-2 and around 10 ug/ml peptides. IL-2 medium was substituted for half the medium on days 3 and 7. TCRdb keeps only in-frame clones here, not all; method: immunoSEQ multiplex PCR. The sample includes about 79,000 clones, around 76% of them seen just once. This CDR3 region has 16 residues. V lost 4 bases and J lost 5; bases outside the gene matches: 10. Germline V gene lookup returns CDR1 KGHDR and CDR2 SFDVKD. For this clone: Antigen: not known.

This TCR came from a human donor who received a COVID-19 vaccine. The chain employs TRBV24-1 and TRBJ1-2, with 9 nucleotides matching TRBD1. The source material was CD4+ T cells from PBMCs cultured with HCoV-229E spike peptides, sampled before COVID-19 vaccination. The CDR3 protein is CATSDPTTGGLYGYTF. CDR3 nucleotide sequence: TGTGCCACCAGTGACCCAACGACAGGGGGACTATATGGCTACACCTTC.